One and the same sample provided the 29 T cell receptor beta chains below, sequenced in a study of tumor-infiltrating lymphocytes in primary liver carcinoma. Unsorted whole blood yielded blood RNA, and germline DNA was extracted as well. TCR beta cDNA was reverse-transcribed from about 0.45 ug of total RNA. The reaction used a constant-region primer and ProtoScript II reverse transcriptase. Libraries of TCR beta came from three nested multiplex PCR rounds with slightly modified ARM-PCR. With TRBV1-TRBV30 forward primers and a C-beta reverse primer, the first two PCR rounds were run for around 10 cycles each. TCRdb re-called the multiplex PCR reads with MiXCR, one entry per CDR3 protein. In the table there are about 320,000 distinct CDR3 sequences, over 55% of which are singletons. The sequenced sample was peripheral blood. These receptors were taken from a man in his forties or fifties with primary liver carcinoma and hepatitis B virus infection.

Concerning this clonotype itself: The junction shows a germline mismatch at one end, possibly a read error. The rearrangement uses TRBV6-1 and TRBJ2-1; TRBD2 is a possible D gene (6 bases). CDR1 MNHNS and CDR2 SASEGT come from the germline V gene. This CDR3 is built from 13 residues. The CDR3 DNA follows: TGTGCCAGCAGTGAAGGGACGGGGGATGATCAGTTCTTC. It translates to CASSEGTGDDQFF.

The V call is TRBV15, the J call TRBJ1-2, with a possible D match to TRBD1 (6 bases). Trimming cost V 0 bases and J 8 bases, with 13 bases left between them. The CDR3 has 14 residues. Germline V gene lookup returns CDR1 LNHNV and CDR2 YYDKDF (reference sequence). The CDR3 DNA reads TGTGCCACCAGCAGAGAAGCCCAGGGGATGGGCTACACCTTC. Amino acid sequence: CATSREAQGMGYTF.

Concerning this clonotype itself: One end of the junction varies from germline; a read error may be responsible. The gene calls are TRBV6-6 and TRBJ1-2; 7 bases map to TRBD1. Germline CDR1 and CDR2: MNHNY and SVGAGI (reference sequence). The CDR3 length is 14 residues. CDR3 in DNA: TGTGTCAGCAGCCCCGACAGGGACTTCTATGACTACACCTTC. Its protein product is CVSSPDRDFYDYTF.

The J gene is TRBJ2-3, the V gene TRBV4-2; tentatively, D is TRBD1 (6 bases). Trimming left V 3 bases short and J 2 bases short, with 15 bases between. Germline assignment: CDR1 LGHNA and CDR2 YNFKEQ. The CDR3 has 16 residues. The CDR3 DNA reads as TGTGCCAGCAGCCAGGGGGCAGTGGAACTCACAGATACGCAGTATTTT. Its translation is CASSQGAVELTDTQYF.

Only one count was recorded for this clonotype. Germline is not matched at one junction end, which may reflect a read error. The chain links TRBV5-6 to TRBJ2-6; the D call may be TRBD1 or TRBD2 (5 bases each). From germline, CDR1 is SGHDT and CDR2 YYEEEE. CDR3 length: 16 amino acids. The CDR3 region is CASRTGLDSGANALTF. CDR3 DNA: TGTGCCAGCAGGACCGGACTGGACTCTGGGGCCAACGCCCTGACTTTC.

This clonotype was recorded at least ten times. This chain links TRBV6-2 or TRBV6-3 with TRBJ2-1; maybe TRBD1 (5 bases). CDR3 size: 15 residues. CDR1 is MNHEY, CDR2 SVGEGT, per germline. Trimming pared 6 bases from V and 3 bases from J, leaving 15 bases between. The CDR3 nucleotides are TGTGCCAGCAGACCCGACTTGGGGCACTACAATGAGCAGTTCTTC. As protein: CASRPDLGHYNEQFF.

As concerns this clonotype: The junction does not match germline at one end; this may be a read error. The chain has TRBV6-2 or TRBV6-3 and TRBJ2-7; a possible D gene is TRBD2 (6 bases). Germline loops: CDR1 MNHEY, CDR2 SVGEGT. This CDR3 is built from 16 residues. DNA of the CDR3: TGTGTCAGCAGTTACGTCACTGGGAGGTTCCTCTACGAGCATTACTTC. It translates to CVSSYVTGRFLYEHYF.

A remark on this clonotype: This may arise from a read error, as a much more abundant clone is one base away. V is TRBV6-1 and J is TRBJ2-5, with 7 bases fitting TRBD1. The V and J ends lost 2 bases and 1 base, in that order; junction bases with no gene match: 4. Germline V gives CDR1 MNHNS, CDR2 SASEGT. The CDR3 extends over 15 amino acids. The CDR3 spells CASSEMPGGQETQYF. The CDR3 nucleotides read TGTGCCAGCAGTGAAATGCCAGGGGGCCAAGAGACCCAGTACTTC.

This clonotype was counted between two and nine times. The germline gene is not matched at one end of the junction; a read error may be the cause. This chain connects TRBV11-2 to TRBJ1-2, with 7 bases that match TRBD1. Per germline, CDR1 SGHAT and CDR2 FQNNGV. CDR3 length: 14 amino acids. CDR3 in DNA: TGTGCCAGCAACTGGGGACAGCAAACCTATGGATACACCTTC. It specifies CASNWGQQTYGYTF.

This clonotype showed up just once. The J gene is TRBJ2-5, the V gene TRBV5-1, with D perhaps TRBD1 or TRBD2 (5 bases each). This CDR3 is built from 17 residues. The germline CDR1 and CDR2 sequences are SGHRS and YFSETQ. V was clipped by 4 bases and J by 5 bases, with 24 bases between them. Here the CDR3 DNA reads TGCGCCAGCAGCACCACAGGCGGGCGAAATTTGAGGGAGACCCAGTACTTC. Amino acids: CASSTTGGRNLRETQYF.

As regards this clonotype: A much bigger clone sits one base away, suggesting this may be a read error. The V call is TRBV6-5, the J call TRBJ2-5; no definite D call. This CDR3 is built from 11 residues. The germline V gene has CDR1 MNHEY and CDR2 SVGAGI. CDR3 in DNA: TGTGTCAGCATCTACCAAGAGACCCAGTACTTC. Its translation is CVSIYQETQYF.

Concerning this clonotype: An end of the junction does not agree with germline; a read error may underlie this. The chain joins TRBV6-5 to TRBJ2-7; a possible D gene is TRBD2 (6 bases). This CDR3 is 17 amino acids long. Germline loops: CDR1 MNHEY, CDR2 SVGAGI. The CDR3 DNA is TGTGTCAGCAGGAGGGCAGGGTTGGGAAGTGGGGTCTACGGGCAGTACTTC. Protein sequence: CVSRRAGLGSGVYGQYF.

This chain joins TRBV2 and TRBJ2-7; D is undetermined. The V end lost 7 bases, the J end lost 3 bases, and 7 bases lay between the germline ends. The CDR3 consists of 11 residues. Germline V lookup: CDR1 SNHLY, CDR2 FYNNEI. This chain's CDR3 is CASTVHYEQYF. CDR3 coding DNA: TGTGCCAGCACGGTTCACTACGAGCAGTACTTC.

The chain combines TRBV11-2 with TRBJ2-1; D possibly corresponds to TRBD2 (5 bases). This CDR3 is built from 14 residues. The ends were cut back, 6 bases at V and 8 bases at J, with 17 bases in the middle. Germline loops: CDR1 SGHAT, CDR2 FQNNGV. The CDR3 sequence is CASSLSSFWHEQFF. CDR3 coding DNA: TGTGCCAGCAGTTTGTCTAGCTTTTGGCATGAGCAGTTCTTC.

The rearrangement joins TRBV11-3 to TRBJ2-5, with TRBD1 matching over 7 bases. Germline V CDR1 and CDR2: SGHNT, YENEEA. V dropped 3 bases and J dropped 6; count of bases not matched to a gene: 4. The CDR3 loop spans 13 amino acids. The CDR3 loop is CASSFQGEKTQYF. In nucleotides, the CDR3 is TGTGCCAGCAGCTTCCAGGGGGAGAAGACCCAGTACTTC.

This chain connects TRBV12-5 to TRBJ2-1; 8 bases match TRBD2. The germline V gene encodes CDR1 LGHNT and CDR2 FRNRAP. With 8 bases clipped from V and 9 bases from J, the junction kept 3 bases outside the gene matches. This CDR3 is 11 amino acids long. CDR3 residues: CASSGSGEQFF. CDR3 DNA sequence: TGTGCTAGTAGCGGGAGCGGTGAGCAGTTCTTC.

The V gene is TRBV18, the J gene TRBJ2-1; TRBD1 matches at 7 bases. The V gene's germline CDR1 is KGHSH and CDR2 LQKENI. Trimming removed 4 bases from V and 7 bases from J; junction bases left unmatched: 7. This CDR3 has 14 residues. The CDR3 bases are TGTGCCAGCTCACTTGGACAGGCCCAAAATGAGCAGTTCTTC. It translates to CASSLGQAQNEQFF.

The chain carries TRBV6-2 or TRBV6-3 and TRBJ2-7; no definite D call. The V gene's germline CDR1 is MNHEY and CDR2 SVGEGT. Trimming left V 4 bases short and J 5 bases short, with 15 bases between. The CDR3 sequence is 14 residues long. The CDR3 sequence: CASSLLHRAHEQYF. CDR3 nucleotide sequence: TGTGCCAGCAGTTTACTCCACCGCGCCCACGAGCAGTACTTC.

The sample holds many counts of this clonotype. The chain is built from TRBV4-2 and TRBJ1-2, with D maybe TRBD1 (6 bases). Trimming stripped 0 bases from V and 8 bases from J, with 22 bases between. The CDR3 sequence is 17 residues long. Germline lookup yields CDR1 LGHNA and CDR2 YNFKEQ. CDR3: CASSQDQQGLYFGGYTF. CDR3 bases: TGTGCCAGCAGCCAAGATCAGCAGGGGCTCTATTTTGGAGGCTACACCTTC.

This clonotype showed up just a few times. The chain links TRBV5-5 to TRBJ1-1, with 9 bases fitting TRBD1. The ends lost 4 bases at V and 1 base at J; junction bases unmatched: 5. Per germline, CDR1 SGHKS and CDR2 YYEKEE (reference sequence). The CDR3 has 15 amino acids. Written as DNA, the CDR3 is TGTGCCAGCAGCCCAGGACAGGGGAGGAACACTGAAGCTTTCTTT. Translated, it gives CASSPGQGRNTEAFF.

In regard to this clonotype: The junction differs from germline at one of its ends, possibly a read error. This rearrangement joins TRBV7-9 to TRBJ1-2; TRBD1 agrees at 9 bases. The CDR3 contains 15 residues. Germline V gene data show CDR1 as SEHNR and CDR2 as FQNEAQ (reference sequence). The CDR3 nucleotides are TGTGCCAGCTGCTTAGGCCGGGACAGGGTCTATGGCTACACCTTC. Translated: CASCLGRDRVYGYTF.

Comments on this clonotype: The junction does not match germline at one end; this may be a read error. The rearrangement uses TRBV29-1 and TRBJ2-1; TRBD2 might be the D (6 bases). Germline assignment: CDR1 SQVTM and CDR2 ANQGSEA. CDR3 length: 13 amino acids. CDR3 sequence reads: CSVELGTHNEQSF. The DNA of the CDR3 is TGCAGCGTTGAGCTCGGGACTCACAATGAGCAGTCTTTC.

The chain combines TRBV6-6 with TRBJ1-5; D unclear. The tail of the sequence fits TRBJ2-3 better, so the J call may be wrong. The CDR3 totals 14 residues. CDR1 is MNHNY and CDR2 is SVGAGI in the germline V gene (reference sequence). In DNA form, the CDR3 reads TGTGCCAGCAGTTACAGGGCCAACAATCAGCCCCAGTATTTT. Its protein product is CASSYRANNQPQYF.

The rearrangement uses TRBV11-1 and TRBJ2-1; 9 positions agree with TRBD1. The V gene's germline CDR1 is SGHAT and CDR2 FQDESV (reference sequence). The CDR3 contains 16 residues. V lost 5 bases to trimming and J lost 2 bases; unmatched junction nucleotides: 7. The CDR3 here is CASSQIRDRAYNEQFF. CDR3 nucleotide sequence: TGTGCCAGCAGCCAGATTAGGGACAGGGCCTACAATGAGCAGTTCTTC.

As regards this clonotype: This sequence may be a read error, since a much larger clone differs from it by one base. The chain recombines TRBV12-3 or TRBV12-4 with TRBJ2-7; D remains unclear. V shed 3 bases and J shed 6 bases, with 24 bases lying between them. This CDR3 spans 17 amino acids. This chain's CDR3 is CASSFPTTCSPGREQYF. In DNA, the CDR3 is TGTGCCAGCAGTTTCCCAACAACATGTAGTCCTGGGCGCGAGCAGTACTTC.

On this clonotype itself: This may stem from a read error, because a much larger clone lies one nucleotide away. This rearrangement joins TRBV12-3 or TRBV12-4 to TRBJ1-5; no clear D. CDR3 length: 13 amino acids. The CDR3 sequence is CASSLGSNRPQHF. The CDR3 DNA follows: TGTGCCAGCAGTTTAGGCAGCAATCGGCCCCAGCATTTT.

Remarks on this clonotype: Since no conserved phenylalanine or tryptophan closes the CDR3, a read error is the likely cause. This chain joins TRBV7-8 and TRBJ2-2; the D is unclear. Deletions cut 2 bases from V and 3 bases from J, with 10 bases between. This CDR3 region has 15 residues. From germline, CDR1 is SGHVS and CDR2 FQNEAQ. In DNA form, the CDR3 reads TGTGCCAGCAGCTTAATTCGGTCGGACACCGGGGAGCTGTTTGTT. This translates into CASSLIRSDTGELFV.

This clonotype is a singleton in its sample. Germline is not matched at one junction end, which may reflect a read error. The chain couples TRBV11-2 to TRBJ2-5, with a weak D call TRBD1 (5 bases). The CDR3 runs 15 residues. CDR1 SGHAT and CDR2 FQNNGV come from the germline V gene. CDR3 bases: TGTGCCAGCACCTTAGTCCCCGATAGGGGAGAGACCCAGTACTTC. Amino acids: CASTLVPDRGETQYF.

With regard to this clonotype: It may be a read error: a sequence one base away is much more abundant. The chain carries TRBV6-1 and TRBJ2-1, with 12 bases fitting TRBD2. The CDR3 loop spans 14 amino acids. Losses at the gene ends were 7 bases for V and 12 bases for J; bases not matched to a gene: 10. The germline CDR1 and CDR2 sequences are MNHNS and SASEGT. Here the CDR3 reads CASTRLAGVFGQFF. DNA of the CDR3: TGTGCCAGCACCCGACTAGCGGGAGTATTTGGGCAGTTCTTC.